The 30 T cell receptor beta chains below were found in one sample sequenced in a study of blood T cell repertoires in COVID-19. Assay: immunoSEQ multiplex PCR; the TCRdb copy retains only in-frame clones and omits some. The sample comprises around 130,000 clones, approximately 71% of which are singletons, and 6.5% to 9% rests with the top ten. Sequencing was carried out using peripheral blood. The receptor set was obtained from a human donor in a cohort sampled during active COVID-19.

CDR3 sequence: CASGRGLQGGRDQPQHF. The CDR3 nucleotides are TGTGCTAGTGGCAGGGGCCTACAAGGGGGGAGGGATCAGCCCCAGCATTTT. The chain employs TRBV12-5 and TRBJ1-5, with D maybe TRBD1 (6 bases). Trimming removed 6 bases at V and 5 bases at J, with 23 bases between. CDR3 size: 17 residues. Germline V gene lookup returns CDR1 LGHNT and CDR2 FRNRAP.

This clone was detected a few times. The V call is TRBV4-1, the J call TRBJ2-7, with D possibly being TRBD1 (5 bases). This CDR3 region has 14 residues. V was clipped by 1 base and J by 2 bases, with 9 bases between them. CDR1 is MGHRA and CDR2 is YSYEKL in the germline V gene. The CDR3 DNA sequence: TGCGCCAGCAGCCAAGGGTGGGGCACCTACGAGCAGTACTTC. Amino acid sequence: CASSQGWGTYEQYF.

The rearrangement joins TRBV7-9 to TRBJ2-7, with D uncertain. The CDR3 is 11 amino acids. CDR1 SEHNR and CDR2 FQNEAQ come from the germline V gene (reference sequence). V was shortened by 3 bases and J by 6 bases, with 6 bases between the two germline ends. The CDR3, as DNA: TGTGCCAGCAGCTTTTCGGGCGAGCAGTACTTC. This sequence encodes CASSFSGEQYF. Supplemented by reference TRBV7-9 and TRBJ2-7, the full variable domain reads DTGVSQNPRHKITKRGQNVTFRCDPISEHNRLYWYRQTLGQGPEFLTYFQNEAQLEKSRLLSDRFSAERPKGSFSTLEIQRTEQGDSAMYLCASSFSGEQYFGPGTRLTVT.

The rearrangement uses TRBV5-1 and TRBJ2-7; 10 bases line up with TRBD1. The germline V gene encodes CDR1 SGHRS and CDR2 YFSETQ. Trimming cost V 4 bases and J 6 bases; bases outside gene matches: 7. The CDR3 runs 14 residues. The DNA of the CDR3 is TGCGCCAGCAGCAACCCGGGACAGGGGTTCGAGCAGTACTTC. The encoded protein is CASSNPGQGFEQYF.

CDR3 in amino acids: CASSEDRGRRTEAFF. The CDR3 DNA follows: TGCGCCAGCAGTGAGGACAGGGGGCGCCGGACTGAAGCTTTCTTT. V usage is TRBV10-1 and J usage is TRBJ1-1; TRBD1 agrees at 10 bases. The germline CDR1 and CDR2 sequences are WNHNN and SYGVQD (reference sequence). Trimming cost V 2 bases and J 5 bases; bases outside gene matches: 5. The CDR3 has 15 residues.

The CDR3 reads CSVVAEYGYTF. In nucleotides, the CDR3 is TGCAGCGTTGTGGCGGAGTATGGCTACACCTTC. This sequence joins TRBV29-1 and TRBJ1-2; D remains unclear. Trimming took 4 bases from V and 5 from J, leaving 8 bases between them. The V gene's germline CDR1 is SQVTM and CDR2 ANQGSEA. This CDR3 contains 11 residues.

The J gene is TRBJ2-7, the V gene TRBV7-8; 9 bases align to TRBD1. The V gene end was trimmed by 5 bases and the J gene end by 1 base; junction bases not matched to a gene: 9. This CDR3 region has 16 residues. CDR1 is SGHVS and CDR2 is FQNEAQ in the germline V gene. The CDR3 reads CASSPRGTGKSYEQYF. Written as DNA, the CDR3 is TGTGCCAGCAGCCCAAGGGGGACAGGGAAGTCCTACGAGCAGTACTTC. Complete variable domain (other parts from reference TRBV7-8 and TRBJ2-7): GAGVSQSPRYKVAKRGQDVALRCDPISGHVSLFWYQQALGQGPEFLTYFQNEAQLDKSGLPSDRFFAERPEGSVSTLKIQRTQQEDSAVYLCASSPRGTGKSYEQYFGPGTRLTVT.

In nucleotides, the CDR3 is TGTGCCACCAGTGAACAGACAGGGAGGTATGGCTACACCTTC. It yields the protein CATSEQTGRYGYTF. The gene calls are TRBV24-1 and TRBJ1-2, with TRBD1 matching 7 bases. V lost 4 bases and J lost 5; bases outside the gene matches: 6. CDR1 and CDR2 from the germline V gene are KGHDR and SFDVKD. CDR3 size: 14 residues.

The CDR3 region has the DNA TGTGCCAGCAGCTTAGGAACAGGGAGCTCCTACGAGCAGTACTTC. It specifies CASSLGTGSSYEQYF. The chain recombines TRBV11-3 with TRBJ2-7; a weak D match, TRBD1 (6 bases). This CDR3 contains 15 residues. Germline-derived CDR1 and CDR2 are SGHNT and YENEEA. V lost 1 base, J lost 0 bases, and 10 bases lay in between.

The rearrangement uses TRBV2 and TRBJ2-7; D gene ambiguous. Germline CDR1 and CDR2: SNHLY and FYNNEI. The CDR3 has 12 amino acids. The germline V and J ends were trimmed by 4 bases and 3 bases, with 7 bases remaining between them. In DNA form, the CDR3 reads TGTGCCAGCAGTGTCCAGAACTACGAGCAGTACTTC. Residues: CASSVQNYEQYF.

The chain couples TRBV29-1 to TRBJ2-7; no definite D call. CDR3 size: 13 residues. Germline assignment: CDR1 SQVTM and CDR2 ANQGSEA. Trimming cost V 5 bases and J 4 bases, with 15 bases left between them. The DNA for the CDR3 is TGCAGCGTTCAACGGAGCGAGGAGTACGAGCAGTACTTC. This translates into CSVQRSEEYEQYF.

The rearrangement joins TRBV9 to TRBJ1-3; 7 positions match TRBD1. The V segment lost 3 bases and the J segment 0 bases; nucleotides outside the gene matches: 9. CDR1 and CDR2 (germline): SGDLS, YYNGEE. The length of the CDR3 is 17 residues. The CDR3 sequence: CASSADRAIPSGNTIYF. Written as DNA, the CDR3 is TGTGCCAGCAGCGCCGACAGGGCGATACCCTCTGGAAACACCATATATTTT.

The gene calls are TRBV6-5 and TRBJ2-7; 7 bases map to TRBD1. The CDR3 spans 14 residues. CDR1 and CDR2 from the germline V gene are MNHEY and SVGAGI. Germline trimming cut 8 bases from V and 3 bases from J; bases unmatched to any gene: 10. The DNA for the CDR3 is TGTGCCAGCGGCACTCAACAGGGGATCTACGAGCAGTACTTC. The encoded protein is CASGTQQGIYEQYF.

The rearrangement joins TRBV13 to TRBJ1-4; 9 bases line up with TRBD1. The trim removed 0 bases at V and 8 bases at J, leaving 10 bases unmatched. From germline, CDR1 is PRHDT and CDR2 FYEKMQ (reference sequence). The CDR3 covers 17 residues. The DNA of the CDR3 is TGTGCCAGCAGCTTAGGCTTTACAGGGGGCGATAGAGAAAAACTGTTTTTT. Residues: CASSLGFTGGDREKLFF.

This clone occurred a few times. This chain uses TRBV5-1 with TRBJ2-7, with D uncertain. V was clipped by 0 bases and J by 4 bases, with 5 bases between them. The CDR3 spans 12 residues. Germline V gene sequence: CDR1 SGHRS, CDR2 YFSETQ. Written as DNA, the CDR3 is TGCGCCAGCAGCTTGGTCGGGTACGAGCAGTACTTC. It encodes CASSLVGYEQYF.

The chain uses TRBV3-1 (or the pseudogene TRBV3-2) and TRBJ1-3; 9 nucleotides align to TRBD1. J gave up 4 bases and V 2 bases, and 3 bases lay outside the gene matches. There are 15 residues in the CDR3. Germline CDR1 LGHDT, CDR2 YNNKEL (reference sequence). The CDR3 region is CASSQNRGRGNTIYF. In DNA, the CDR3 is TGTGCCAGCAGCCAAAACAGGGGGCGCGGAAACACCATATATTTT.

The chain has TRBV10-1 and TRBJ2-1, with TRBD1 matching over 8 bases. With 0 bases clipped from V and 7 bases from J, the junction kept 8 bases outside the gene matches. CDR3 length equals 16 residues. Germline V gene lookup returns CDR1 WNHNN and CDR2 SYGVQD (reference sequence). The CDR3 region is CASSESKAGGWNEQFF. CDR3 DNA: TGCGCCAGCAGTGAGTCGAAGGCAGGGGGCTGGAATGAGCAGTTCTTC.

In DNA, the CDR3 is TGTGCCAGCAGTTACGTAGGGGCTGGAAACACCATATATTTT. The encoded protein is CASSYVGAGNTIYF. V gene TRBV6-5 combines with J gene TRBJ1-3; possible D gene TRBD1, 5 bases. The CDR3 totals 14 residues. Trimming took off 2 bases at V and 2 bases at J, with 7 bases between the two ends. Germline CDR1 and CDR2: MNHEY and SVGAGI.

This chain connects TRBV27 to TRBJ2-7; tentative D call: TRBD1 (5 bases). The V end lost 1 base, the J end lost 6 bases, and 10 bases lay between the germline ends. CDR3 length equals 13 residues. Germline V gene data show CDR1 as MNHEY and CDR2 as SMNVEV (reference sequence). This CDR3 reads CASSLFSQGEQYF. CDR3 DNA sequence: TGTGCCAGCAGTTTATTTTCCCAGGGCGAGCAGTACTTC.

This clone came up a few times. The gene calls are TRBV28 and TRBJ1-1, with D possibly matching TRBD1 (6 bases). V was trimmed by 7 bases and J by 5 bases, leaving 14 bases between them. The CDR3 contains 13 residues. CDR1 is MDHEN, CDR2 SYDVKM, per germline. The CDR3 region has the DNA TGTGCCAGCAATACAGGGTTGGCGACTGAAGCTTTCTTT. Amino acid sequence: CASNTGLATEAFF.

This clone appeared once. The genes are TRBV6-5 and TRBJ1-5; maybe TRBD1 (6 bases). The CDR3 consists of 13 residues. V lost 6 bases and J lost 6, with 12 bases in between. Germline CDR1 and CDR2: MNHEY and SVGAGI. The CDR3 loop is CASSSIRGQPQHF. The CDR3 DNA reads TGTGCCAGCAGCTCGATCAGGGGTCAGCCCCAGCATTTT.

The rearrangement uses TRBV7-2 and TRBJ1-2; tentatively, D is TRBD1 (6 bases). The CDR3 is 15 amino acids. The germline V gene has CDR1 SGHTA and CDR2 FQGNSA. Between the trimmed V and J ends, which lost 5 bases and 3 bases, there was a span of 16 bases. CDR3 DNA: TGTGCCAGCAGCCGCACCCGGGACACTTACTATGGCTACACCTTC. Its translation: CASSRTRDTYYGYTF. The full variable domain, its missing parts supplied by reference TRBV7-2 and TRBJ1-2, is GAGVSQSPSNKVTEKGKDVELRCDPISGHTALYWYRQSLGQGLEFLIYFQGNSAPDKSGLPSDRFSAERTGGSVSTLTIQRTQQEDSAVYLCASSRTRDTYYGYTFGSGTRLTVV.

The CDR3 loop reads CASSADRGMKETQYF. DNA of the CDR3: TGTGCCAGCAGCGCGGACAGGGGGATGAAAGAGACCCAGTACTTC. The chain is built from TRBV5-4 and TRBJ2-5; 10 positions agree with TRBD1. Germline V CDR1 and CDR2: SGHNT, YYREEE (reference sequence). Trimming took 4 bases from V and 3 from J; bases not matched to a gene: 6. CDR3 length: 15 residues.

The chain recombines TRBV5-6 with TRBJ2-7; 8 bases are shared with TRBD1. Germline-derived CDR1 and CDR2 are SGHDT and YYEEEE. The CDR3 loop spans 16 amino acids. V lost 4 bases, J lost 4 bases, and 13 bases stayed unmatched. The CDR3 nucleotides read TGTGCCAGCAGCCCCATGAATCAGGGGGCAGGGTACGAGCAGTACTTC. Amino acids: CASSPMNQGAGYEQYF. The variable domain in full, with the rest retrieved from reference TRBV5-6 and TRBJ2-7, is DAGVTQSPTHLIKTRGQQVTLRCSPKSGHDTVSWYQQALGQGPQFIFQYYEEEERQRGNFPDRFSGHQFPNYSSELNVNALLLGDSALYLCASSPMNQGAGYEQYFGPGTRLTVT.

The V and J genes are TRBV5-1 and TRBJ1-4; D unresolved. This CDR3 comprises 13 residues. Trimming stripped 4 bases from V and 5 bases from J, with 9 bases between. Germline V gene data show CDR1 as SGHRS and CDR2 as YFSETQ. The CDR3 loop is CASSREVNEKLFF. The CDR3 coding sequence is TGCGCCAGCAGCAGGGAGGTGAATGAAAAACTGTTTTTT.

This chain uses TRBV6-4 with TRBJ2-1; 8 nucleotides align to TRBD2. After removal of 6 bases from V and 4 bases from J, the junction contained 11 bases not matched to a gene. The germline CDR1 and CDR2 sequences are MRHNA and SNTAGT. The CDR3 runs to 16 residues. For the CDR3, the DNA is TGTGCCAGCAGCCTTAGTGTTAGCGGGGATTACAATGAGCAGTTCTTC. Translated: CASSLSVSGDYNEQFF.

The chain joins TRBV9 to TRBJ2-2; tentative D call: TRBD1 (6 bases). Germline values: CDR1 SGDLS, CDR2 YYNGEE. The CDR3 contains 17 residues. V was shortened by 0 bases and J by 4 bases, with 16 bases between the two germline ends. The CDR3 is CASSVEMGAFSTGELFF. The CDR3 DNA sequence: TGTGCCAGCAGCGTAGAGATGGGGGCTTTTTCCACCGGGGAGCTGTTTTTT.

A single count supports this clone. The chain employs TRBV3-1 (or the pseudogene TRBV3-2) and TRBJ1-2; D unclear. V lost 0 bases and J 5 bases, leaving 13 bases between the germline ends. From germline, CDR1 is LGHDT and CDR2 YNNKEL (reference sequence). This CDR3 is 15 amino acids long. The CDR3 sequence is CASSQDMRSVYGYTF. The CDR3 DNA sequence: TGTGCCAGCAGCCAAGATATGAGGTCCGTGTATGGCTACACCTTC.

This rearrangement joins TRBV5-1 to TRBJ1-6; TRBD1 aligns across 7 bases. V lost 1 base, J lost 8 bases, and 3 bases stayed unmatched. This CDR3 is built from 14 residues. The V gene's germline CDR1 is SGHRS and CDR2 YFSETQ. In DNA form, the CDR3 reads TGCGCCAGCAGCTTGAGGACAGGAGATTCACCCCTCCACTTT. Its protein product is CASSLRTGDSPLHF.

The genes are TRBV27 and TRBJ1-5, with D possibly TRBD1 on 6 matching bases. The germline gives CDR1 MNHEY, CDR2 SMNVEV (reference sequence). V was cut by 6 bases and J by 6 bases, with 15 bases left in between. CDR3 size: 14 residues. CDR3 nucleotide sequence: TGTGCCAGCAGCCTAATAGGGGGGGGTCAGCCCCAGCATTTT. Its protein is CASSLIGGGQPQHF.